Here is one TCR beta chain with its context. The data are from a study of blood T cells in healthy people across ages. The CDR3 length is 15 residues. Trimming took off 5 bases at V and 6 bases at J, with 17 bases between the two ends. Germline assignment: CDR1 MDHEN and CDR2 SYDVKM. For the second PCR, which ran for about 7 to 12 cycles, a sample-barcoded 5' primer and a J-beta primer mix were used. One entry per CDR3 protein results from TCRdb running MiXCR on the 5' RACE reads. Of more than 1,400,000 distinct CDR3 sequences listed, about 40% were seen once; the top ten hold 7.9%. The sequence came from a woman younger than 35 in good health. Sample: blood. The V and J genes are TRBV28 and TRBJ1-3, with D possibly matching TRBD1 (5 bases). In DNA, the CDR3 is TGTGCCAGCAGTACCGGGCCCAGAGGGGAAAACACCATATATTTT. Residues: CASSTGPRGENTIYF.